What follows are 31 T cell receptor beta chains derived from one specimen sequenced in a study of cytomegalovirus exposure and HLA in healthy donors. Both 60 Vbeta primers and 13 Jbeta primers went into the PCR. Sequenced by immunoSEQ multiplex PCR; TCRdb stores in-frame clones only, minus some. The sample lists approximately 190,000 clones, around 88% occurring once. The sequenced sample consisted of PBMCs. These receptors were taken from a man aged 40-49 years in good health and CMV-seropositive.

Concerning this clone itself: This same CDR3 is encoded by further DNA sequences in the sample. The V and J genes are TRBV6-5 and TRBJ1-3; 9 nucleotides line up with TRBD1. The CDR3 is 15 amino acids. Germline-derived CDR1 and CDR2 are MNHEY and SVGAGI. Trimming removed 6 bases from V and 0 bases from J; junction bases left unmatched: 3. CDR3 amino acids: CASRGQGVSGNTIYF. Written as DNA, the CDR3 is TGTGCCAGCAGGGGACAGGGAGTCTCTGGAAACACCATATATTTT.

The sample holds one count of this clone. The chain is built from TRBV19 and TRBJ1-5; D call uncertain. V shed 0 bases and J shed 3 bases, with 15 bases lying between them. Germline CDR1 is LNHDA and CDR2 is SQIVND (reference sequence). The CDR3 runs to 17 residues. The CDR3 spells CASSIDAGLWVNQPQHF. As DNA, the CDR3 is TGTGCCAGTAGTATAGATGCAGGACTTTGGGTCAATCAGCCCCAGCATTTT. Filled out from reference TRBV19 and TRBJ1-5, the complete variable domain reads DGGITQSPKYLFRKEGQNVTLSCEQNLNHDAMYWYRQDPGQGLRLIYYSQIVNDFQKGDIAEGYSVSREKKESFPLTVTSAQKNPTAFYLCASSIDAGLWVNQPQHFGDGTRLSIL.

V is TRBV19 and J is TRBJ2-5; D is ambiguous. Trimming shortened V by 5 bases and J by 2 bases, and 9 bases separated the two germline ends. The CDR3 runs 13 residues. The germline gives CDR1 LNHDA, CDR2 SQIVND (reference sequence). CDR3 sequence reads: CASSRRQQETQYF. CDR3 DNA: TGTGCCAGTAGTCGCAGGCAACAAGAGACCCAGTACTTC.

V and J are TRBV5-1 and TRBJ1-5; 9 bases are shared with TRBD1. The CDR3 totals 15 residues. The germline gives CDR1 SGHRS, CDR2 YFSETQ. Germline trimming cut 4 bases from V and 6 bases from J; bases unmatched to any gene: 8. CDR3 DNA: TGCGCCAGCAGCCCGACAGGGGGGACTAGTCAGCCCCAGCATTTT. Its protein is CASSPTGGTSQPQHF. Looking up the rest from reference TRBV5-1 and TRBJ1-5 gives the full variable domain: KAGVTQTPRYLIKTRGQQVTLSCSPISGHRSVSWYQQTPGQGLQFLFEYFSETQRNKGNFPGRFSGRQFSNSRSEMNVSTLELGDSALYLCASSPTGGTSQPQHFGDGTRLSIL.

This chain uses TRBV27 with TRBJ2-7; D is unclear. Trimming cost V 6 bases and J 2 bases, with 11 bases left between them. The CDR3 covers 13 residues. Germline V gives CDR1 MNHEY, CDR2 SMNVEV (reference sequence). In DNA, the CDR3 is TGTGCCAGCAGACAAACCGCAACCTACGAGCAGTACTTC. Translation gives CASRQTATYEQYF.

The V call is TRBV7-9, the J call TRBJ2-1; 7 bases map to TRBD2. The ends lost 5 bases at V and 9 bases at J; junction bases unmatched: 13. There are 15 residues in the CDR3. CDR1 is SEHNR, CDR2 FQNEAQ, per germline (reference sequence). Here the CDR3 DNA reads TGTGCCAGCAGCGCGCCTAGCGGAGGAGCCACTGAGCAGTTCTTC. Residues: CASSAPSGGATEQFF.

V and J are TRBV28 and TRBJ1-5; D remains ambiguous. CDR1 is MDHEN and CDR2 is SYDVKM in the germline V gene. Deletions cut 6 bases from V and 4 bases from J, with 13 bases between. The CDR3 totals 14 residues. Written as DNA, the CDR3 is TGTGCCAGCAGGGCAGGAATTATAAATCAGCCCCAGCATTTT. Protein product: CASRAGIINQPQHF.

This chain uses TRBV12-2 with TRBJ2-7; no check of the table's D call, TRBD2, against the DNA was made. TRBV12-2 is recorded as a pseudogene. This CDR3 has 17 residues. The CDR3, as DNA: TGTGCAAGTCGCTTAGAGGTAGGGACTAGCGTAGGCTACGAGCAGTACTTC. This codes for CASRLEVGTSVGYEQYF.

The V and J genes are TRBV6-1 and TRBJ2-7, with 8 bases identical to TRBD1. Germline assignment: CDR1 MNHNS and CDR2 SASEGT. The CDR3 runs 12 residues. V trimming: 11 bases; J trimming: 4 bases; junction bases outside the gene matches: 7. CDR3 sequence reads: CAVDRVGYEQYF. As DNA, the CDR3 is TGTGCCGTGGACAGGGTGGGGTACGAGCAGTACTTC.

The genes are TRBV6-6 and TRBJ2-1; 7 bases map to TRBD2. V lost 0 bases to trimming and J lost 8 bases; unmatched junction nucleotides: 4. Germline V CDR1 and CDR2: MNHNY, SVGAGI (reference sequence). The CDR3 is 14 amino acids. CDR3 bases: TGTGCCAGCAGTTACTCCGAGGCGGGGGATGAGCAGTTCTTC. This codes for CASSYSEAGDEQFF.

V is TRBV6-6 and J is TRBJ1-4; TRBD1 aligns across 9 bases. Germline V CDR1 and CDR2: MNHNY, SVGAGI (reference sequence). The V and J ends lost 6 bases and 8 bases, in that order; junction bases with no gene match: 4. The CDR3 is 13 residues long. This chain's CDR3 is CASSYTGGEKLFF. DNA of the CDR3: TGTGCCAGCAGCTACACAGGGGGCGAAAAACTGTTTTTT.

The chain recombines TRBV6-5 with TRBJ1-2; TRBD1 matches at 9 bases. This CDR3 is built from 14 residues. The germline CDR1 and CDR2 sequences are MNHEY and SVGAGI. V was clipped by 0 bases and J by 7 bases; unmatched bases: 3. The DNA for the CDR3 is TGTGCCAGCAGTTACTCGAAACAGGGGGCTGGCTACACCTTC. Its protein product is CASSYSKQGAGYTF.

This clone appeared a few times. The V call is TRBV30, the J call TRBJ2-3, with D perhaps matching TRBD1 (8 bases). CDR1 GTSNPN and CDR2 SVGIG come from the germline V gene (reference sequence). V was clipped by 4 bases and J by 6 bases, with 14 bases between them. This CDR3 comprises 13 residues. The CDR3 DNA reads TGTGCCTGGAAGGTACAGGGGGGGGATACGCAGTATTTT. Translating it yields CAWKVQGGDTQYF.

CDR3 nucleotides: TGTGCCAGCAGTTTATCGAGAGGAAACACCATATATTTT. Translated: CASSLSRGNTIYF. The chain carries TRBV27 and TRBJ1-3; D unresolved. Looked up from germline, CDR1 is MNHEY and CDR2 is SMNVEV (reference sequence). V was clipped by 0 bases and J by 4 bases, with 4 bases between them. The CDR3 is 13 residues long.

Regarding this clone: Germline is not matched at one junction end, which may reflect a read error. CDR3 amino acids: CSSSPGQPGAEKLFF. The CDR3 nucleotides read TGTTCCAGCAGCCCTGGACAGCCAGGAGCGGAAAAACTGTTTTTT. The V gene is TRBV7-9, the J gene TRBJ1-4, with D possibly TRBD1 on 6 matching bases. From germline, CDR1 is SEHNR and CDR2 FQNEAQ (reference sequence). This CDR3 has 15 residues.

In its sample, this clone was seen once. Here the CDR3 DNA reads TGTGCCAGCAGGGACAGATCTGGAAACACCATATATTTT. Protein product: CASRDRSGNTIYF. The chain employs TRBV6-1 and TRBJ1-3, with a weak D call TRBD1 (6 bases). This CDR3 has 13 residues. V lost 6 bases to trimming and J lost 1 base, with 7 bases between them. Germline V CDR1 and CDR2: MNHNS, SASEGT.

The chain carries TRBV6-6 and TRBJ2-7; the D gene is possibly TRBD1 (6 bases). Germline-derived CDR1 and CDR2 are MNHNY and SVGAGI (reference sequence). V lost 5 bases and J 0 bases, leaving 11 bases between the germline ends. This CDR3 comprises 14 residues. The CDR3 nucleotides read TGTGCCAGCAGTCCCCAGGGGATCTCCTACGAGCAGTACTTC. Its translation is CASSPQGISYEQYF.

V and J are TRBV15 and TRBJ2-1; D uncertain. This CDR3 has 13 amino acids. V was pared by 5 bases and J by 0 bases, with 5 bases between. Germline CDR1 is LNHNV and CDR2 is YYDKDF (reference sequence). The CDR3 coding sequence is TGTGCCACCAGCCTAGACTCCTACAATGAGCAGTTCTTC. Its translation: CATSLDSYNEQFF. Full variable domain (outside the CDR3, taken from reference TRBV15 and TRBJ2-1): DAMVIQNPRYQVTQFGKPVTLSCSQTLNHNVMYWYQQKSSQAPKLLFHYYDKDFNNEADTPDNFQSRRPNTSFCFLDIRSPGLGDTAMYLCATSLDSYNEQFFGPGTRLTVL.

This clone was recorded once. CDR3 amino acids: CASSPSTSGPASTDTQYF. Here the CDR3 DNA reads TGTGCCAGCAGCCCCTCGACTAGCGGCCCAGCTAGCACAGATACGCAGTATTTT. The chain recombines TRBV7-9 with TRBJ2-3; 9 bases are a match to TRBD2. The CDR3 is 18 residues long. The J segment lost 0 bases and the V segment lost 5 bases, leaving 12 bases of the junction unmatched. Germline CDR1 and CDR2: SEHNR and FQNEAQ (reference sequence).

The chain couples TRBV6-5 to TRBJ1-1; tentative D call: TRBD1 (6 bases). Between the trimmed V and J ends, which lost 4 bases and 2 bases, there was a span of 8 bases. The CDR3 has 13 amino acids. CDR1 is MNHEY, CDR2 SVGAGI, per germline. The CDR3 loop reads CASSSQGNTEAFF. CDR3 nucleotide sequence: TGTGCCAGCAGTTCACAGGGCAACACTGAAGCTTTCTTT.

The chain uses TRBV4-3 and TRBJ2-1; 13 bases line up with TRBD2. CDR3 size: 15 residues. Germline V gene lookup returns CDR1 LGHNA and CDR2 YSLEER. J was trimmed by 8 bases and V by 1 base; bases with no gene match: 2. In DNA, the CDR3 is TGCGCCAGCAGCCAAGGACTAGCGGGAGGCTATGAGCAGTTCTTC. Translation gives CASSQGLAGGYEQFF.

The chain couples TRBV28 to TRBJ1-5, with D possibly matching TRBD1 (5 bases). Trimming left V 6 bases short and J 0 bases short, with 9 bases between. From germline, CDR1 is MDHEN and CDR2 SYDVKM. The CDR3 covers 14 residues. CDR3 region: CASRAGGSNQPQHF. DNA of the CDR3: TGTGCCAGCAGAGCCGGGGGTAGCAATCAGCCCCAGCATTTT.

V and J are TRBV28 and TRBJ2-2, with 10 positions matching TRBD1. Looked up from germline, CDR1 is MDHEN and CDR2 is SYDVKM. The ends lost 6 bases at V and 5 bases at J; junction bases unmatched: 6. The CDR3 loop spans 15 amino acids. CDR3 region: CASSGQGVKTGELFF. The CDR3 bases are TGTGCCAGCAGCGGACAGGGGGTGAAGACCGGGGAGCTGTTTTTT.

The chain has TRBV5-6 and TRBJ1-2; 9 bases are shared with TRBD1. The V gene end was trimmed by 6 bases and the J gene end by 6 bases; junction bases not matched to a gene: 18. CDR3 length: 17 amino acids. The germline CDR1 and CDR2 sequences are SGHDT and YYEEEE. As DNA, the CDR3 is TGTGCCAGCATCAACCGGAGATACGGGACAGGGATGGATGGCTACACCTTC. It specifies CASINRRYGTGMDGYTF.

The CDR3 region is CASSPLAGGQTDADTQYF. In nucleotides, the CDR3 is TGCGCCAGCAGCCCTTTAGCGGGAGGTCAAACGGACGCAGATACGCAGTATTTT. The chain is built from TRBV5-1 and TRBJ2-3, with TRBD2 matching over 10 bases. The CDR3 is made up of 18 amino acids. V trimming: 4 bases; J trimming: 4 bases; junction bases outside the gene matches: 15. CDR1 is SGHRS, CDR2 YFSETQ, per germline.

CDR3: CAISGAGTVGTEAFF. CDR3 sequence (DNA): TGTGCCATCAGTGGGGCCGGGACAGTGGGCACTGAAGCTTTCTTT. The chain joins TRBV10-3 to TRBJ1-1; 7 nucleotides agree with TRBD1. The CDR3 has 15 residues. CDR1 and CDR2 from the germline V gene are ENHRY and SYGVKD. After removal of 4 bases from V and 4 bases from J, the junction contained 9 bases not matched to a gene.

The chain recombines TRBV19 with TRBJ2-1; 7 bases map to TRBD2. CDR1 LNHDA and CDR2 SQIVND come from the germline V gene (reference sequence). Trimming cost V 5 bases and J 1 base; bases outside gene matches: 8. The CDR3 consists of 16 residues. CDR3 sequence (DNA): TGTGCCAGTAGTGTCCAGGAGCGGGGTTCCTACAATGAGCAGTTCTTC. Translation gives CASSVQERGSYNEQFF.

V gene TRBV5-8 combines with J gene TRBJ1-2; D not resolved. Germline CDR1 SGHTS, CDR2 YDEGEE. V was cut by 3 bases and J by 2 bases, with 5 bases left in between. The CDR3 length is 12 residues. In DNA form, the CDR3 reads TGTGCCAGCAGCTCCCCGAACTATGGCTACACCTTC. It translates to CASSSPNYGYTF.

The chain has TRBV27 and TRBJ2-4, with a possible D match to TRBD2 (6 bases). This CDR3 comprises 15 residues. CDR1 MNHEY and CDR2 SMNVEV come from the germline V gene (reference sequence). Deletions cut 6 bases from V and 0 bases from J, with 12 bases between. The CDR3 DNA reads as TGTGCCAGCAGGGGGTGGGGACTAGCCAAAAACATTCAGTACTTC. Its translation is CASRGWGLAKNIQYF.

The gene calls are TRBV30 and TRBJ2-3; 10 nucleotides line up with TRBD1. V lost 5 bases and J lost 4; bases outside the gene matches: 3. Germline V gene sequence: CDR1 GTSNPN, CDR2 SVGIG (reference sequence). This CDR3 has 13 amino acids. Here the CDR3 DNA reads TGTGCCTGGGGACAGGGGGGCGCAGATACGCAGTATTTT. Its translation: CAWGQGGADTQYF.

The chain recombines TRBV5-5 with TRBJ2-7; no reliable D call. Germline V CDR1 and CDR2: SGHKS, YYEKEE (reference sequence). Deletions cut 0 bases from V and 3 bases from J, with 7 bases between. There are 13 residues in the CDR3. As DNA, the CDR3 is TGTGCCAGCAGCTTGGCCACTAACTACGAGCAGTACTTC. Translation gives CASSLATNYEQYF.